This TCR beta chain stems from a study of cytomegalovirus exposure and HLA in healthy donors. Sequencing used immunoSEQ multiplex PCR; TCRdb keeps in-frame clones, though not all of them. The sample includes about 110,000 clones, roughly 90% of them seen just once. The CDR3 loop spans 15 amino acids. Trimming cost V 0 bases and J 3 bases, with 7 bases left between them. Germline-derived CDR1 and CDR2 are SGHKS and YYEKEE (reference sequence). The receptor was isolated from a woman under 30 in good health and CMV-seropositive. The chain links TRBV5-5 to TRBJ1-6, with D unresolved. Sequencing input: PBMCs. Here the CDR3 reads CASSLDRFYNSPLHF. The CDR3 DNA is TGTGCCAGCAGCTTGGATCGGTTCTATAATTCACCCCTCCACTTT.